This TCR beta chain was captured in a study of T cell repertoires in cytomegalovirus infection. Study summary: Selection of CMV epitopes for the study included recently identified HLA-C-restricted and well-studied HLA-B-restricted ones.

The CDR3 contains 15 residues. Trimming removed 1 base from V and 4 bases from J, with 11 bases in between. The germline gives CDR1 MNHEY, CDR2 SMNVEV (reference sequence). Each CDR3 protein is one row after TCRdb ran MiXCR on the reads. This table holds a few hundred thousand distinct CDR3 sequences, about 40% found once. Overall study findings and caveats: Carriage of CMV together with the relevant HLA was identifiable through cumulative public TCR beta family frequency. CMV-specific TCR beta clonotypes restricted by HLA-C were the ones dominating the ex vivo response.

About this clonotype itself: The target antigen is unknown.

The sequencing here drew on cultured PBMCs, taken from culture after CMV antigen stimulation. This chain uses TRBV27 with TRBJ1-5; tentative D call: TRBD1 (5 bases). This receptor was taken from a human donor in good health (CMV status not recorded). Some clones in this sample may be carry-over from other donors' samples. The CDR3 region is CASSLWGRINQPQHF. The CDR3 DNA reads as TGTGCCAGCAGTTTATGGGGACGGATAAATCAGCCCCAGCATTTT.